What follows are 14 T cell receptor beta chains derived from one specimen sequenced in a study of metastatic and nonmetastatic thyroid tumors (dated by TCRdb to about 2020). Receptor amplification or capture employed PCR. Sequencing used an Illumina HiSeq 4000. The public sequencing data were trimmed at Q25 with fastp and processed into clonotypes with MiXCR by TCRdb, which kept only in-frame beta chains. In all, the sample holds roughly 83,000 clones, and 14% to 15% of those were seen once. Just over 3.5% of the sample lies in the top ten. No treatment had been received by any patient before thyroid surgery. Sequencing used blood. These receptors were collected from a female donor with papillary thyroid cancer or a benign thyroid nodule (not recorded which). Some clones in this sample may be carry-over from other donors' samples.

This clone was picked up a small number of times. The CDR3 nucleotides are TGTGCCAGCAGCCAAGAAGGCGGGACAGGAACTGAAGCTTTCTTT. This sequence encodes CASSQEGGTGTEAFF. The V gene is TRBV4-2, the J gene TRBJ1-1; 8 nucleotides match TRBD1. The CDR3 spans 15 residues. V trimming: 0 bases; J trimming: 5 bases; junction bases outside the gene matches: 5. In germline, CDR1 is LGHNA, CDR2 YNFKEQ.

This clone showed up many times. The chain has TRBV6-4 and TRBJ2-3; 14 bases are shared with TRBD2. CDR3 length: 16 amino acids. V was clipped by 3 bases and J by 2 bases; unmatched bases: 1. Germline CDR1 and CDR2: MRHNA and SNTAGT. Here the CDR3 reads CASSETSGGATDTQYF. CDR3 in DNA: TGTGCCAGCAGTGAGACTAGCGGGGGGGCCACAGATACGCAGTATTTT.

This clone was counted many times. The chain uses TRBV6-1 and TRBJ2-1; D gene unclear. The V end lost 0 bases, the J end lost 0 bases, and 12 bases lay between the germline ends. Germline CDR1 MNHNS, CDR2 SASEGT. This CDR3 is 17 amino acids long. CDR3 loop: CASSEAKDPSSYNEQFF. In DNA form, the CDR3 reads TGTGCCAGCAGTGAAGCAAAGGACCCGAGCTCCTACAATGAGCAGTTCTTC.

This clone was observed at least ten times. This sequence joins TRBV29-1 and TRBJ2-7; D may correspond to TRBD1 or TRBD2 (5 bases each). The germline V and J ends were trimmed by 7 bases and 0 bases, with 16 bases remaining between them. The CDR3 loop spans 14 amino acids. Germline CDR1 is SQVTM and CDR2 is ANQGSEA. In DNA, the CDR3 is TGCAGCGCTAGCAGGTCAGGGAGCTCCTACGAGCAGTACTTC. Amino acids: CSASRSGSSYEQYF.

The table lists this clone with many counts. The J gene is TRBJ2-5, the V gene TRBV3-1; D gene uncertain. The CDR3 runs 14 residues. Germline V gene lookup returns CDR1 LGHDT and CDR2 YNNKEL (reference sequence). Trimming shortened V by 4 bases and J by 5 bases, and 14 bases separated the two germline ends. The CDR3, as DNA: TGTGCCAGCAGCCCGATGGCCTCAACGGAGACCCAGTACTTC. This encodes CASSPMASTETQYF.

This clone came up many times. The chain couples TRBV20-1 to TRBJ1-1; 8 positions agree with TRBD1. V lost 3 bases and J lost 0; bases outside the gene matches: 21. CDR1 DFQATT and CDR2 SNEGSKA come from the germline V gene (reference sequence). The CDR3 is made up of 20 amino acids. The CDR3 DNA is TGCAGTGCTAGTCTATACAGCACGGACAGGGCCAGGACTATGAACACTGAAGCTTTCTTT. Amino acid sequence: CSASLYSTDRARTMNTEAFF.

At least ten counts were recorded for this clone. The chain uses TRBV9 and TRBJ2-3; 7 bases map to TRBD1. Germline CDR1 is SGDLS and CDR2 is YYNGEE. V trimming: 0 bases; J trimming: 14 bases; junction bases outside the gene matches: 9. The CDR3 extends over 13 amino acids. This chain's CDR3 is CASSVDVDRASYF. CDR3 sequence (DNA): TGTGCCAGCAGCGTAGACGTCGACAGGGCCTCGTATTTT.

This clone was detected many times. This rearrangement joins TRBV14 to TRBJ1-1, with unresolved D. Germline V lookup: CDR1 SGHDN, CDR2 FVKESK. This CDR3 comprises 15 residues. Trimming stripped 0 bases from V and 5 bases from J, with 13 bases between. The CDR3 is CASSQDPVGKTEAFF. DNA for the CDR3: TGTGCCAGCAGCCAAGACCCGGTCGGGAAGACTGAAGCTTTCTTT.

V usage is TRBV11-2 and J usage is TRBJ2-2; TRBD1 matches at 8 bases. The ends lost 5 bases at V and 9 bases at J; junction bases unmatched: 14. The CDR3 spans 16 residues. Looked up from germline, CDR1 is SGHAT and CDR2 is FQNNGV. Here the CDR3 reads CASSPGTGWGVWELFF. CDR3 sequence (DNA): TGTGCCAGCAGCCCCGGGACAGGCTGGGGGGTGTGGGAGCTGTTTTTT. Variable domain in full (rest from reference TRBV11-2 and TRBJ2-2): EAGVAQSPRYKIIEKRQSVAFWCNPISGHATLYWYQQILGQGPKLLIQFQNNGVVDDSQLPKDRFSAERLKGVDSTLKIQPAKLEDSAVYLCASSPGTGWGVWELFFGEGSRLTVL.

This chain joins TRBV20-1 and TRBJ1-2, with D possibly TRBD1 on 5 matching bases. Trimming took off 0 bases at V and 2 bases at J, with 7 bases between the two ends. The CDR3 covers 13 residues. Germline V lookup: CDR1 DFQATT, CDR2 SNEGSKA (reference sequence). CDR3 in DNA: TGCAGTGCTAGAGACAAGGGGAACTATGGCTACACCTTC. Translated, it gives CSARDKGNYGYTF.

This clone was found many times. The genes are TRBV9 and TRBJ2-3; tentatively, D is TRBD2 (6 bases). Per the germline V gene, CDR1 is SGDLS and CDR2 is YYNGEE. The CDR3 extends over 15 amino acids. V lost 2 bases to trimming and J lost 1 base, with 11 bases between them. In DNA form, the CDR3 reads TGTGCCAGCAGCGTTCGGGGGTTGGGCACAGATACGCAGTATTTT. Its translation: CASSVRGLGTDTQYF.

This clone was seen ten or more times. This may come from a read error, since a much larger clone is one base off. The V gene is TRBV28, the J gene TRBJ1-3; 7 nucleotides line up with TRBD1. CDR3 size: 12 residues. Per the germline V gene, CDR1 is MDHEN and CDR2 is SYDVKM. The CDR3 DNA is TGTGCCAGCAGTGGGACAGCCAACACCATGTATTTT. Translated: CASSGTANTMYF.

Of note for this clone: This sequence may be a read error, since a much larger clone differs from it by one base. The chain has TRBV19 and TRBJ2-1; TRBD1 or TRBD2 may be the D gene (7 bases each). CDR1 and CDR2 from the germline V gene are LNHDA and SQIVND (reference sequence). Trimming pared 4 bases from V and 8 bases from J, leaving 18 bases between. This CDR3 is 15 amino acids long. CDR3 region: CASSKTGRAIDEQFF. In DNA, the CDR3 is TGTGCCAGTAGTAAGACAGGGAGGGCAATTGATGAGCAGTTCTTC.

There are many counts of this clone. J is TRBJ1-2 and V is TRBV5-1, with a possible D match to TRBD1 (5 bases). V was pared by 3 bases and J by 8 bases, with 17 bases between. Per germline, CDR1 SGHRS and CDR2 YFSETQ. The CDR3 is made up of 14 amino acids. CDR3 region: CASSSGDYMGGYTF. CDR3 bases: TGCGCCAGCAGCTCGGGGGACTACATGGGAGGCTACACCTTC.